The 28 T cell receptor beta chains below come from one sample, sequenced in a study of T-cell reconstitution after alpha-beta-depleted transplantation in children. Unique molecular identifiers were incorporated during preparation of the TCRbeta library. TCRdb independently ran MiXCR on the PCR reads; one entry per CDR3 protein. The sample consists of 250,000 to 350,000 distinct CDR3 sequences, around 25% of them appearing once. Sequenced here: PBMCs, mostly from graft donor cells, sampled 180 days after TCRalphabeta/CD19-depleted stem cell transplant. All receptors derive from a male patient younger than 18 who had a stem cell transplant for acute lymphoblastic leukemia, so the T cells may come from the graft donor.

The chain is built from TRBV21-1 and TRBJ1-5. TRBV21-1 is a pseudogene. CDR3 length: 19 residues. CDR3 region: CASSKGMGRREHSNQPQHF. DNA for the CDR3: TGTGCCAGCAGCAAAGGGATGGGGAGAAGGGAGCATAGCAATCAGCCCCAGCATTTT.

V and J are TRBV15 and TRBJ2-2; 8 bases fit TRBD2. The CDR3 length is 16 residues. Germline V gene lookup returns CDR1 LNHNV and CDR2 YYDKDF (reference sequence). Trimming at V came to 4 bases and at J to 1 base, leaving 5 bases not matched to a gene. CDR3 loop: CATSIGAGENTGELFF. DNA of the CDR3: TGTGCCACCAGCATAGGAGCGGGGGAGAACACCGGGGAGCTGTTTTTT. Drawing the rest from reference TRBV15 and TRBJ2-2, the complete variable domain is DAMVIQNPRYQVTQFGKPVTLSCSQTLNHNVMYWYQQKSSQAPKLLFHYYDKDFNNEADTPDNFQSRRPNTSFCFLDIRSPGLGDTAMYLCATSIGAGENTGELFFGEGSRLTVL.

V usage is TRBV29-1 and J usage is TRBJ2-1, with a possible D match to TRBD2 (5 bases). Trimming stripped 1 base from V and 4 bases from J, with 17 bases between. This CDR3 is 16 amino acids long. CDR1 SQVTM and CDR2 ANQGSEA come from the germline V gene. CDR3 coding DNA: TGCAGCGTTGAAGGCGGAGGCAGAAGCACATACAATGAGCAGTTCTTC. Translated: CSVEGGGRSTYNEQFF.

This rearrangement joins TRBV4-1 to TRBJ2-7, with D unresolved. This CDR3 comprises 13 residues. The V gene's germline CDR1 is MGHRA and CDR2 YSYEKL. V gave up 0 bases and J gave up 2 bases, with 5 bases separating them. The CDR3 reads CASSQDAAYEQYF. CDR3 sequence (DNA): TGCGCCAGCAGCCAAGATGCGGCCTACGAGCAGTACTTC.

This clonotype was detected a few times. This rearrangement joins TRBV5-1 to TRBJ2-1, with D possibly matching TRBD2 (7 bases). V was shortened by 2 bases and J by 4 bases, with 19 bases between the two germline ends. The germline gives CDR1 SGHRS, CDR2 YFSETQ. The CDR3 has 17 residues. CDR3 in amino acids: CASSFGPGGLVYNEQFF. The CDR3 nucleotides read TGCGCCAGCAGCTTTGGCCCCGGGGGGCTCGTATACAATGAGCAGTTCTTC.

This clonotype was counted only a few times. This chain's CDR3 is CASSRDRAGTGELFF. The CDR3 DNA reads as TGTGCCAGCAGTCGCGACAGGGCTGGTACCGGGGAGCTGTTTTTT. J is TRBJ2-2 and V is TRBV6-1; 7 bases are shared with TRBD1. Germline V gives CDR1 MNHNS, CDR2 SASEGT. The CDR3 has 15 amino acids. Losses at the gene ends were 5 bases for V and 5 bases for J; bases not matched to a gene: 8.

A few counts support this clonotype. V usage is TRBV20-1 and J usage is TRBJ2-3; TRBD2 aligns across 8 bases. CDR3 size: 14 residues. Germline-derived CDR1 and CDR2 are DFQATT and SNEGSKA (reference sequence). Trimming cost V 3 bases and J 6 bases; bases outside gene matches: 8. The CDR3 sequence: CSASWREESDTQYF. CDR3 sequence (DNA): TGCAGTGCTAGTTGGCGGGAGGAAAGTGATACGCAGTATTTT.

The gene calls are TRBV29-1 and TRBJ2-1; a weak D match, TRBD1 (6 bases). V was shortened by 6 bases and J by 0 bases, with 15 bases between the two germline ends. Germline CDR1 SQVTM, CDR2 ANQGSEA. The CDR3 covers 15 residues. The CDR3 here is CSVVRDTSSYNEQFF. CDR3 DNA: TGCAGCGTCGTTCGGGACACAAGCTCCTACAATGAGCAGTTCTTC.

This clonotype was counted a few times. The genes are TRBV29-1 and TRBJ2-3; possibly TRBD2 for D (5 bases). This CDR3 comprises 12 residues. V gave up 4 bases and J gave up 5 bases, with 10 bases separating them. Germline V gives CDR1 SQVTM, CDR2 ANQGSEA. CDR3 protein: CSVGTGVDTQYF. The DNA of the CDR3 is TGCAGCGTTGGGACCGGGGTAGATACGCAGTATTTT.

There are many counts of this clonotype. The CDR3 protein is CASSFGQFSYEQYF. CDR3 nucleotide sequence: TGCGCCAGCAGCTTTGGACAGTTCTCCTACGAGCAGTACTTC. The chain combines TRBV5-1 with TRBJ2-7; the D gene is possibly TRBD1 (6 bases). The CDR3 spans 14 residues. Trimming pared 2 bases from V and 0 bases from J, leaving 9 bases between. Germline V lookup: CDR1 SGHRS, CDR2 YFSETQ.

This clonotype was counted between two and nine times. The J gene is TRBJ2-2, the V gene TRBV29-1; D gene uncertain. The CDR3 totals 10 residues. Germline CDR1 reads SQVTM; CDR2 reads ANQGSEA. The V end was cut by 1 base, the J end by 10 bases, with 4 bases between. In DNA form, the CDR3 reads TGCAGCGTTGAAGCTGAGGAGCTGTTTTTT. It specifies CSVEAEELFF.

The gene calls are TRBV19 and TRBJ1-4, with 8 bases matching TRBD1. V was clipped by 7 bases and J by 5 bases; unmatched bases: 9. In germline, CDR1 is LNHDA, CDR2 SQIVND (reference sequence). This CDR3 region has 15 residues. CDR3: CASTTGQALNEKLFF. The CDR3 DNA is TGTGCCAGTACGACGGGACAGGCTTTGAATGAAAAACTGTTTTTT.

The chain's CDR3 is CASSEPGQGADGYTF. The CDR3 DNA is TGTGCCAGCAGTGAACCCGGACAGGGGGCCGATGGCTACACCTTC. J is TRBJ1-2 and V is TRBV2, with 11 bases matching TRBD1. Germline CDR1 is SNHLY and CDR2 is FYNNEI. This CDR3 region has 15 residues. The V segment lost 2 bases and the J segment 6 bases; nucleotides outside the gene matches: 5.

The chain employs TRBV18 and TRBJ2-5, with TRBD2 as a possible D gene (5 bases). The germline gives CDR1 KGHSH, CDR2 LQKENI. This CDR3 spans 15 amino acids. Trimming took off 0 bases at V and 5 bases at J, with 13 bases between the two ends. Written as DNA, the CDR3 is TGTGCCAGCTCACCACCGAGGGCGCGCGGGGAGACCCAGTACTTC. This translates into CASSPPRARGETQYF.

The table lists this clonotype with a few counts. The V gene is TRBV24-1, the J gene TRBJ2-3; D is undetermined. V was clipped by 4 bases and J by 3 bases, with 10 bases between them. The germline gives CDR1 KGHDR, CDR2 SFDVKD. This CDR3 has 14 residues. The CDR3 region has the DNA TGTGCCACCAGTGACCCCTCGCCAACAGATACGCAGTATTTT. This sequence encodes CATSDPSPTDTQYF.

This clonotype was observed a handful of times. V usage is TRBV9 and J usage is TRBJ2-1; D remains unclear. This CDR3 is 17 amino acids long. V was trimmed by 0 bases and J by 0 bases, leaving 13 bases between them. Germline CDR1 reads SGDLS; CDR2 reads YYNGEE. The CDR3 DNA follows: TGTGCCAGCAGCGTAGTGGGTAGCCCGAGCTCCTACAATGAGCAGTTCTTC. Amino acid sequence: CASSVVGSPSSYNEQFF.

In this sample, this clonotype turned up a few times. This chain connects TRBV9 to TRBJ2-7, with TRBD2 matching 11 bases. CDR1 SGDLS and CDR2 YYNGEE come from the germline V gene. Trimming removed 0 bases from V and 7 bases from J; junction bases left unmatched: 9. This CDR3 comprises 16 residues. Here the CDR3 reads CASSVELAGEGMEQYF. The CDR3 DNA is TGTGCCAGCAGCGTAGAACTAGCGGGAGAGGGGATGGAGCAGTACTTC.

The genes are TRBV5-1 and TRBJ2-1; maybe TRBD2 (6 bases). This CDR3 region has 15 residues. Germline V lookup: CDR1 SGHRS, CDR2 YFSETQ. The V and J ends lost 2 bases and 9 bases respectively, with 18 bases between them. The CDR3 region has the DNA TGCGCCAGCAGCTTTAGCAGGGAGGTCGTTAGTGAGCAGTTCTTC. This translates into CASSFSREVVSEQFF.

This chain links TRBV7-6 with TRBJ2-1; D is unclear. The germline gives CDR1 SGHVS, CDR2 FNYEAQ. The V end was cut by 3 bases, the J end by 8 bases, with 11 bases between. This CDR3 is built from 13 residues. The DNA for the CDR3 is TGTGCCAGCAGCTTCTCCCGGGTACATGAGCAGTTCTTC. Residues: CASSFSRVHEQFF.

This rearrangement joins TRBV5-8 to TRBJ2-1; 11 nucleotides line up with TRBD2. J lost 9 bases, V lost 5 bases, and 16 bases had no gene match. Germline lookup yields CDR1 SGHTS and CDR2 YDEGEE. The CDR3 is 17 residues long. DNA for the CDR3: TGTGCCAGCAGACACCACTCGGGGATAGCGGGAGGGTTTGAGCAGTTCTTC. This gives the protein CASRHHSGIAGGFEQFF.

In its sample, this clonotype was seen a few times. The chain recombines TRBV7-8 with TRBJ1-1, with 10 bases aligning to TRBD1. The germline gives CDR1 SGHVS, CDR2 FQNEAQ. V lost 4 bases, J lost 10 bases, and 15 bases stayed unmatched. The CDR3 spans 16 residues. The CDR3 coding sequence is TGTGCCAGCAGCTCCGTGGGTCCCGGGACAGGGGCCAGAGCTTTCTTT. Translating gives CASSSVGPGTGARAFF. The whole variable domain, filled in from reference TRBV7-8 and TRBJ1-1, reads GAGVSQSPRYKVAKRGQDVALRCDPISGHVSLFWYQQALGQGPEFLTYFQNEAQLDKSGLPSDRFFAERPEGSVSTLKIQRTQQEDSAVYLCASSSVGPGTGARAFFGQGTRLTVV.

The table lists this clonotype with a few counts. The chain links TRBV20-1 to TRBJ2-1; 8 bases match TRBD1. V shed 2 bases and J 0 bases; nucleotides not matched to a gene: 6. Germline CDR1 DFQATT, CDR2 SNEGSKA (reference sequence). This CDR3 is 16 amino acids long. CDR3: CSARSAGTGSYNEQFF. Here the CDR3 DNA reads TGCAGTGCTAGATCCGCCGGGACAGGCTCCTACAATGAGCAGTTCTTC.

This clonotype has more than one count but fewer than ten. The chain couples TRBV19 to TRBJ1-1; D gene unclear. From germline, CDR1 is LNHDA and CDR2 SQIVND (reference sequence). The CDR3 length is 14 residues. The V and J ends lost 3 bases and 0 bases respectively, with 8 bases between them. DNA for the CDR3: TGTGCCAGTAGTATGTGGTCAGTGAACACTGAAGCTTTCTTT. Encoded protein: CASSMWSVNTEAFF.

V usage is TRBV19 and J usage is TRBJ1-2, with 9 bases lining up with TRBD1. Trimming took 6 bases from V and 3 from J; bases not matched to a gene: 5. This CDR3 spans 14 amino acids. Per germline, CDR1 LNHDA and CDR2 SQIVND (reference sequence). Here the CDR3 reads CASSEQGADYGYTF. The CDR3 DNA reads as TGTGCCAGTAGCGAACAGGGGGCGGACTATGGCTACACCTTC. Full variable domain (outside the CDR3, taken from reference TRBV19 and TRBJ1-2): DGGITQSPKYLFRKEGQNVTLSCEQNLNHDAMYWYRQDPGQGLRLIYYSQIVNDFQKGDIAEGYSVSREKKESFPLTVTSAQKNPTAFYLCASSEQGADYGYTFGSGTRLTVV.

This clonotype was seen at least ten times. The rearrangement links TRBV20-1 to TRBJ2-2, with a weak D call TRBD2 (6 bases). CDR1 and CDR2 (germline): DFQATT, SNEGSKA (reference sequence). V gave up 5 bases and J gave up 6 bases, with 10 bases separating them. The CDR3 extends over 12 amino acids. CDR3: CSAASDAGELFF. The DNA for the CDR3 is TGCAGTGCTGCTAGCGACGCCGGGGAGCTGTTTTTT.

The chain carries TRBV7-8 and TRBJ2-5; 10 nucleotides match TRBD1. The junction had 8 bases not matched to a gene; V was cut back by 5 bases and J by 2 bases. Per the germline V gene, CDR1 is SGHVS and CDR2 is FQNEAQ. The CDR3 is made up of 16 amino acids. The CDR3 nucleotides read TGTGCCAGCAGCCAATGGACAGGGGGGAATCAAGAGACCCAGTACTTC. Amino acid sequence: CASSQWTGGNQETQYF.

The chain carries TRBV9 and TRBJ2-7; D may be TRBD1 (7 bases). The V end lost 5 bases, the J end lost 3 bases, and 18 bases lay between the germline ends. The CDR3 runs 15 residues. Germline values: CDR1 SGDLS, CDR2 YYNGEE. CDR3 loop: CASSPRGLAYYEQYF. The CDR3 coding sequence is TGTGCCAGCAGTCCGAGGGGGCTAGCGTACTACGAGCAGTACTTC.

This clonotype was detected a few times. V is TRBV4-1 and J is TRBJ2-2; D is undetermined. Trimming left V 0 bases short and J 4 bases short, with 12 bases between. Germline V gives CDR1 MGHRA, CDR2 YSYEKL. This CDR3 has 16 amino acids. This CDR3 is CASSQDGARVTGELFF. CDR3 DNA sequence: TGCGCCAGCAGCCAAGATGGAGCGCGCGTCACCGGGGAGCTGTTTTTT.